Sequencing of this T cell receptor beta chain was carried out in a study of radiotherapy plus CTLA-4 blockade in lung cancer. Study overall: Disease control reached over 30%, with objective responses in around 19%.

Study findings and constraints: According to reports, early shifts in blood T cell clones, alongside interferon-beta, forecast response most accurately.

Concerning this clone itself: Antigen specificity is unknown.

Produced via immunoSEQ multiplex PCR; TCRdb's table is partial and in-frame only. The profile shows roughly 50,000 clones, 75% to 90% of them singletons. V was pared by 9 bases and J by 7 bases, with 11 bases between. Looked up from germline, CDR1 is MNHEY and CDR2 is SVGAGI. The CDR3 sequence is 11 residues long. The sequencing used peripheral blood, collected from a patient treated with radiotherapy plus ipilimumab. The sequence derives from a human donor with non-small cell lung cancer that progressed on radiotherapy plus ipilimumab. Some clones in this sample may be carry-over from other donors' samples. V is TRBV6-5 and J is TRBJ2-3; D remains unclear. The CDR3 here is CASGLKNTQYF. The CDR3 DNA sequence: TGTGCCAGTGGCTTGAAAAATACGCAGTATTTT.